This TCR beta chain was sequenced for a study of blood T cell repertoires in COVID-19. On the study more broadly: The United States, Italy and Spain were the sources of the acute and convalescent COVID-19 samples.

The assay was immunoSEQ multiplex PCR, and TCRdb's table has in-frame clones only and misses some. The repertoire includes 200,000 to 300,000 clones, about nine tenths of them detected once, and roughly 7% sits in the top ten. As for this clone: The sample contains more than one DNA sequence encoding this CDR3.

Per the germline V gene, CDR1 is SGHRS and CDR2 is YFSETQ. The CDR3 runs to 13 residues. With 0 bases removed from V and 1 base from J, the gap between germline ends came to 4 bases. This chain connects TRBV5-1 to TRBJ1-1; no clear D. The TCR sequence derives from a man between 60 and 70 years old who had recovered from COVID-19. The specimen was peripheral blood. CDR3 protein: CASSLAGNTEAFF. The CDR3 DNA is TGCGCCAGCAGCTTGGCAGGGAACACTGAAGCTTTCTTT.